The clone carrying this T cell receptor (beta chain) was counted many times. This entry is derived from a study of spatial heterogeneity in lung cancer. The CDR3 length is 14 residues. V lost 2 bases, J lost 3 bases, and 10 bases lay in between. CDR1 is MNHEY, CDR2 SMNVEV, per germline (reference sequence). Time point meaning: sample taken at primary tumor resection. Unsorted whole RNA of tumor, nontumor lung or frozen PBMC was sequenced. Via MiXCR, TCRdb re-called the 5' RACE reads, giving one row per CDR3 protein. Of about 82,000 distinct CDR3 sequences in the sample, over 9.5% were seen once. The sample consisted of PBMCs, taken at surgery. This chain uses TRBV27 with TRBJ1-1; no clear D gene. The TCR originated in a male donor with early-stage non-small cell lung cancer. The CDR3 here is CASSLNSFDTEAFF. The DNA for the CDR3 is TGTGCCAGCAGTTTAAACAGCTTTGACACTGAAGCTTTCTTT.